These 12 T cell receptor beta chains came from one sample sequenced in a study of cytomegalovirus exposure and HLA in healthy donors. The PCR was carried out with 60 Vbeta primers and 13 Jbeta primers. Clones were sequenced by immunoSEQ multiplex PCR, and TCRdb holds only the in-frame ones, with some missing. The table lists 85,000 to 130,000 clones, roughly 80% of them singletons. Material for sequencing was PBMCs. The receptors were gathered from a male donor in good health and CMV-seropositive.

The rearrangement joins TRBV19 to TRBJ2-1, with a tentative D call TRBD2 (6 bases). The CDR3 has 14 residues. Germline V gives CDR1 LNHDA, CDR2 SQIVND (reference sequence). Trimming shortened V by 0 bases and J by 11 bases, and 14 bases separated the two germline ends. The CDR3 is CASSIDQAAGKQFF. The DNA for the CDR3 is TGTGCCAGTAGTATAGATCAAGCGGCGGGGAAGCAGTTCTTC.

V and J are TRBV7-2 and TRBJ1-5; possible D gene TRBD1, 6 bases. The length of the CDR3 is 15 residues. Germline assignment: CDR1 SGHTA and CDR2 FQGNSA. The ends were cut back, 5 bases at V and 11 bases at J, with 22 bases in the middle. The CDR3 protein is CASSPTGYPSGSQHF. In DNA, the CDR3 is TGTGCCAGCAGCCCAACAGGGTACCCCTCTGGGTCCCAGCATTTT.

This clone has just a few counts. The CDR3 here is CAWSTEMNTEAFF. The CDR3 DNA sequence: TGTGCCTGGAGTACGGAGATGAACACTGAAGCTTTCTTT. The V and J genes are TRBV30 and TRBJ1-1; D remains unclear. CDR1 is GTSNPN, CDR2 SVGIG, per germline (reference sequence). V was cut by 2 bases and J by 0 bases, with 7 bases left in between. CDR3 length equals 13 residues.

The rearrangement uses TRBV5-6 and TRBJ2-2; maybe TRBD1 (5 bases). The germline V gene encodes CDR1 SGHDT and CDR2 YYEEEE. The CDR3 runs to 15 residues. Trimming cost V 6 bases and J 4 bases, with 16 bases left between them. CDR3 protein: CASKGRVSLTGELFF. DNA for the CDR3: TGTGCCAGCAAGGGCAGGGTATCTCTCACCGGGGAGCTGTTTTTT.

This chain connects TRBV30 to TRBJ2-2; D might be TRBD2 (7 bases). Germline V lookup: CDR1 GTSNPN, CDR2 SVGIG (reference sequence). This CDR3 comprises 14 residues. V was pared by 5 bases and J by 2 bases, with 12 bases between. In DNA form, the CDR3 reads TGTGCCTGGGGGGGCGGGGGTAACACCGGGGAGCTGTTTTTT. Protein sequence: CAWGGGGNTGELFF. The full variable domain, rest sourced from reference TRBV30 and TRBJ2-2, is SQTIHQWPATLVQPVGSPLSLECTVEGTSNPNLYWYRQAAGRGLQLLFYSVGIGQISSEVPQNLSASRPQDRQFILSSKKLLLSDSGFYLCAWGGGGNTGELFFGEGSRLTVL.

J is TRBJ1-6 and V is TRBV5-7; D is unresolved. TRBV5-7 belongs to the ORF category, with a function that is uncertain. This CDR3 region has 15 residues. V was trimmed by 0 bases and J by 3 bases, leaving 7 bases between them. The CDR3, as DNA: TGTGCCAGCAGCTTGGAAACAGACTATAATTCACCCCTCCACTTT. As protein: CASSLETDYNSPLHF.

The CDR3: CASVARSFNSPLHF. The DNA of the CDR3 is TGTGCCAGCGTCGCGAGGAGCTTTAATTCACCCCTCCACTTT. This chain joins TRBV6-1 and TRBJ1-6; no firm D call. The CDR3 totals 14 residues. CDR1 is MNHNS and CDR2 is SASEGT in the germline V gene. The V and J ends lost 8 bases and 6 bases respectively, with 14 bases between them.

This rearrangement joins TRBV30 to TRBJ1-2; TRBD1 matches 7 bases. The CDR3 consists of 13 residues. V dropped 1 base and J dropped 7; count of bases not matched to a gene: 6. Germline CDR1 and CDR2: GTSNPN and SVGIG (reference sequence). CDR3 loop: CAWSADREAGYTF. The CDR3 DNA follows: TGTGCCTGGAGTGCAGACAGGGAGGCTGGCTACACCTTC.

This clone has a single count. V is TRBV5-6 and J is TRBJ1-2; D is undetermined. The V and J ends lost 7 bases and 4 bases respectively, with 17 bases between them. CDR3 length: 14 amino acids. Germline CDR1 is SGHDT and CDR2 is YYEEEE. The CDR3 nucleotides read TGTGCCAGCGGCCTGTGGGCCTACCGCTATGGCTACACCTTC. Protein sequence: CASGLWAYRYGYTF.

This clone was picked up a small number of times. The CDR3 DNA reads as TGCAGCGTTGTTCCAACGGCCTACGAGCAGTACTTC. It specifies CSVVPTAYEQYF. The chain recombines TRBV29-1 with TRBJ2-7; D ambiguous. Trimming removed 4 bases at V and 2 bases at J, with 9 bases between. The CDR3 totals 12 residues. Germline CDR1 and CDR2: SQVTM and ANQGSEA.

The CDR3 DNA follows: TGTGCCAGCAGCTTGTTAGGGGTTACCGGGGAGCTGTTTTTT. It specifies CASSLLGVTGELFF. The chain is built from TRBV5-4 and TRBJ2-2; maybe TRBD1 (5 bases). CDR3 length: 14 residues. Germline V gene lookup returns CDR1 SGHNT and CDR2 YYREEE (reference sequence). Trimming left V 1 base short and J 5 bases short, with 9 bases between.

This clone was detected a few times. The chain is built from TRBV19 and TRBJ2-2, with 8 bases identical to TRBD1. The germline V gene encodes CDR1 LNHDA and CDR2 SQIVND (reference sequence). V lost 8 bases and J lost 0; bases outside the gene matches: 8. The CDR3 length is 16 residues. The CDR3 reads CASWSADRANTGELFF. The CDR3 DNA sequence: TGTGCCAGTTGGTCTGCGGACAGGGCGAACACCGGGGAGCTGTTTTTT.